This T cell receptor beta chain was captured by sequencing in a study of OX40 agonist ivuxolimab in advanced cancers. The CDR3 sequence is 15 residues long. Germline V gene data show CDR1 as MNHNY and CDR2 as SVGAGI (reference sequence). Trimming removed 1 base from V and 1 base from J, with 7 bases in between. Using immunoSEQ multiplex PCR, the repertoire was profiled, and TCRdb retains in-frame clones only, with some absent. Of fewer than 45,000 clones listed, over 75% are singletons. Regarding this clone: As yet, its antigen is unknown.

General study results and limits: Doses of 0.1 to 3.0 mg/kg were accompanied by clonal expansion of CD4+ and CD8+ blood T cells by week 6.

The receptor's source is an adult with an advanced solid tumor such as melanoma, head and neck, liver or kidney cancer. The sample consisted of CD4+ or CD8+ T cells sorted from blood, taken in a trial of the OX40 agonist ivuxolimab. The chain carries TRBV6-6 and TRBJ2-2; D not resolved. In nucleotides, the CDR3 is TGTGCCAGCAGTTACTTCTCCGGGAACACCGGGGAGCTGTTTTTT. Protein product: CASSYFSGNTGELFF.